This TCR beta chain derives from a study of T cells in Graves' hyperthyroidism and ophthalmopathy (dated by TCRdb to the late 2010s). Background for the entire study: Peripheral blood was collected at initial diagnosis, before any treatment. For training and testing, the 80 to 100 patients in the discovery cohort were randomly divided in a 7:3 ratio. An independent validation cohort of under 20 hyperthyroidism patients and approximately 17 patients who later progressed to ophthalmopathy tested prospective prediction of ophthalmopathy. Once sampling was done, hyperthyroidism patients were given methimazole at a starting dose of 30 mg daily, whereas ophthalmopathy patients were given high-dose intravenous methylprednisolone. The paper describes TCR Vbeta CDR3 sequencing of 135 peripheral blood samples, made up of 43 ophthalmopathy patients, approximately 76 hyperthyroidism patients and roughly 17 progressor patients. To identify distinguishing TCR V-J signatures, a discovery cohort of about 95 patients was used, comprising some 45 with Graves' ophthalmopathy and 57 with stable Graves' hyperthyroidism. In addition, the study compared T-cell repertoires in thyroid tissue and in blood from several Graves' hyperthyroidism patients.

Amplification of TCR beta CDR3 regions was carried out from RNA transcripts. For the first round of RT-PCR on the TCR CDR3, the HTBI primer set was used together with the Qiagen OneStep RT-PCR kit. Libraries were constructed in a second round of multiplex PCR, after which size selection and purification were carried out. Libraries were sequenced paired-end with 100 bp reads on an Illumina HiSeq2000. The original methods were these. Raw data were processed with SOAPnuke, discarding reads with adapters, uncalled bases, mean Phred below 15, or no exact constant-primer or identifier match. High-quality paired reads were merged with COPE v1.2.5, and unique nucleotide sequences were defined as clonotypes. Clonotypes were aligned to IMGT TRBV, TRBD and TRBJ reference segments using MiTCR v1.1. The analysis was restricted to V-J combinations with a frequency above 0.0001, which together covered just over 98% of the repertoires. A TCS score was defined as the ratio of F50 (clonal expansion) to E x V (chaos), with BLOSUM62-based TCRdist applied between CDR3 peptides within each V-J. Welch's t-statistics and random forest reduced roughly 530 V-J features to about 12, which were used in a naive Bayes classifier (R e1071). The public reads were run again by TCRdb, first through fastp at Q25 and then through MiXCR, and only productive beta chains were kept. Each CDR3 protein appears once, grouped with its most common genes and DNA. These V and J calls are TCRdb output, not the study's own analysis. A total of some 270,000 distinct CDR3 sequences appear in this sample, 12% to 15% of them only once. The ten most abundant clones make up 7.9% of the sample.

This clonotype has ten or more counts. This receptor's antigen is unknown. No base quality values were provided; no much bigger clone lies one nucleotide off. Here is what the overall study found, with its caveats: During validation, the model predicted progression to ophthalmopathy a median of about 5.9 months ahead of onset, with more than 55% sensitivity and less than 85% specificity. Most expanded thyroid clonotypes (frequency above 0.001) were also found in blood, which suggests that blood repertoires may mirror thyroid immune responses. In cross-validation, a model built on a 13 V-J signature told ophthalmopathy apart from stable hyperthyroidism with less than 90% sensitivity and about 81% specificity, and in testing the same model reached 80%/75%. Sample size was not statistically predetermined, and investigators were not blinded to group allocation.

Graves' hyperthyroidism was defined as stable when no progression to ophthalmopathy occurred over 18 months of follow-up. The hyperthyroidism patients were between 18 and 65 years old and newly diagnosed, with a disease duration of less than 2 months. The study excluded patients with uncontrolled infections, other autoimmune diseases, pregnancy or lactation. Diagnoses were established on the basis of clinical symptoms, serum thyroxine and TRAb, thyroid ultrasound, and orbital computed tomography. Ficoll-Paque density gradient centrifugation was used to isolate PBMCs from approximately 10 ml of fresh peripheral blood. Total RNA was extracted with Trizol reagent, and quality was checked on an Agilent 2100 Bioanalyzer. V is reduced by 4 bases and J by 4 bases, leaving a spacing of 10 bases between them. Looking up the germline V gene (reference sequence) yields CDR1 LGHDT and CDR2 YNNKEL. The CDR3 measures 13 amino acids from cysteine to phenylalanine. The retained sequence is limited to the CDR3, 39 bases, with the frame set at the first base.

The V and J segments used are TRBV3-1 and TRBJ1-2, with TRBD1 tentatively as D gene (6 bases match). Sequenced input: blood. The sequence derives from a woman between 40 and 55 years old with Graves' hyperthyroidism. The CDR3 region reads CASSPQGGYGYTF. DNA sequence: TGTGCCAGCAGCCCACAGGGAGGCTATGGCTACACCTTC.